This T cell receptor (beta chain) was identified in a study of OX40 agonist ivuxolimab in advanced cancers. At the level of the study: Recorded diagnoses for dose-escalation patients were hepatocellular carcinoma, melanoma, renal cell or head and neck cancer.

Blood was sampled at baseline, cycle 4 day 1, and cycle 7 day 1. The length of the CDR3 is 16 residues. The V end was cut by 0 bases, the J end by 8 bases, with 17 bases between. Germline V gene data show CDR1 as LGHNA and CDR2 as YSLEER. Sequencing was performed with immunoSEQ multiplex PCR; in TCRdb, only in-frame clones are kept and a portion is missing. This sample carries approximately 90,000 clones, about 83% of them seen once, and the ten largest clones take 1.4% to 1.5%. This material consisted of CD4+ or CD8+ T cells sorted from blood, taken in a trial of the OX40 agonist ivuxolimab. This TCR came from an adult with an advanced solid tumor such as melanoma, head and neck, liver or kidney cancer. The V gene is TRBV4-3, the J gene TRBJ2-1; D possibly corresponds to TRBD2 (6 bases). CDR3 region: CASSQDSGGYRDEQFF. CDR3 DNA: TGCGCCAGCAGCCAAGACAGTGGGGGGTATCGTGATGAGCAGTTCTTC.